This paragraph covers one T cell receptor (beta chain) sequence. The antigen is unknown. Being one base from a much bigger clone, this may be a read error. The CDR3 covers 15 residues. The data were taken from a study of breast tumors, draining lymph nodes, adjacent tissues. Study observations and caveats: Luminal-like breast cancer showed significantly higher tumor–nontumor repertoire similarity than basal-like. That most tumor T cells come from lymph nodes remained unproven. Compared with lymph nodes, tumors were less diverse; compared with nontumor tissue, more.

TCRdb re-called the multiplex PCR reads through MiXCR, storing one row per CDR3 protein. Of around 150,000 distinct CDR3 sequences listed, 32% are singletons. Axillary draining lymph nodes of breast cancer patients supplied the node samples. This TCR derives from a female donor with breast cancer. Some clones in this sample may be carry-over from other donors' samples. Sequenced sample: axillary lymph node tissue. V and J are TRBV12-3 or TRBV12-4 and TRBJ2-7; D perhaps matches TRBD2 (6 bases). This chain's CDR3 is CASSFKGGWVYGQYF. The DNA of the CDR3 is TGTGCCAGCAGTTTCAAGGGAGGCTGGGTCTACGGGCAGTACTTC.